These T cell receptor beta chains were read from a single sample in a study of blood T cell repertoires in COVID-19. TCRdb's copy holds only in-frame clones and misses some; the assay was immunoSEQ multiplex PCR. The repertoire holds about 240,000 clones, with about four fifths as singletons. The sequenced material came from peripheral blood. The receptors were gathered from a man younger than 40 who had recovered from COVID-19. Both conserved end residues are part of each CDR3. The D gene is left open where the match is weak. Some rows mark clone size as missing; the rest say once, few, many or name a class of expanded clone.

J	size	D	V	DNA	CDR3
TRBJ2-3	NA	NA	TRBV9	TGTGCCAGCAGCCCACGGTACACAGATACGCAGTATTTT	CASSPRYTDTQYF
TRBJ1-2	once	NA	TRBV13	TGTGCCAGCAGCTTAGGTCAGGGTCCACTTTATGGCTACACCTTC	CASSLGQGPLYGYTF
TRBJ1-1	NA	TRBD1	TRBV14	TGTGCCAGCAGCCGAAGGACAGGGGGCTTCACTGAAGCTTTCTTT	CASSRRTGGFTEAFF
TRBJ2-1	once	TRBD2	TRBV10-1	TGCGCCAGCAGTCGCGGGGGGGCCGTAAATGAGCAGTTCTTC	CASSRGGAVNEQFF
TRBJ1-1	NA	NA	TRBV3-1/TRBV3-2	TGTGCCAGCAGTCCGGGGTACACTGAAGCTTTCTTT	CASSPGYTEAFF
TRBJ1-1	NA	TRBD1	TRBV3-1/TRBV3-2	TGTGCCAGCCTAGGACAGGGGGCCTTCGCGGAGACTGAAGCTTTCTTT	CASLGQGAFAETEAFF
TRBJ2-1	NA	TRBD2	TRBV20-1	TGCAGTGCTAGTAGGTCTAGCGGGGGGTCCTACAATGAGCAGTTCTTC	CSASRSSGGSYNEQFF
TRBJ1-3	NA	NA	TRBV25-1	TGTGCCAGCAGTGAACAAACAGGAATTTTCTCTGGAAACACCATATATTTT	CASSEQTGIFSGNTIYF
TRBJ2-5	few	TRBD2	TRBV7-9	TGTGCCAGCAGCCCCCGGGAGGGGCTGGGGACCCAGTACTTC	CASSPREGLGTQYF
TRBJ2-3	few	TRBD1	TRBV6-5	TGTGCCAGCAGTCCCGGGACAGGGTTTGTTGATACGCAGTATTTT	CASSPGTGFVDTQYF
TRBJ2-1	NA	TRBD2	TRBV7-6	TGTGCCAGCAGCTTAGGACTAGCGGGGGGGAGCTCCTACAATGAGCAGTTCTTC	CASSLGLAGGSSYNEQFF